This record looks at one T cell receptor beta chain sequence and its context. What it binds is not known. TCR cDNA, made by 5'RACE template switching, carried an added universal primer site and UMIs. Via MiXCR, TCRdb re-called the 5' RACE reads, giving one row per CDR3 protein. The table has 550,000 or so distinct CDR3 sequences, over 15% seen once. This sample stems from a study of T cells after yellow fever vaccination. Overall study findings and caveats: After the booster, 96% of CD4 and 75% to 90% of CD8 primary-response clones were re-detected. The secondary response showed a weaker magnitude and a faster peak, day 5 versus 15. Across the CD4 and CD8 compartments, a small share of clonotypes was present in both.

The receptor was isolated from a man aged 25-45 years who received the YFV17D yellow fever vaccine. Source: PBMCs, taken 15 days after the yellow fever booster vaccination.

The CDR3 is CSARLLTSGQYNEQFF. The CDR3 DNA reads as TGCAGTGCTAGACTTCTTACTAGCGGACAGTACAATGAGCAGTTCTTC. The chain carries TRBV20-1 and TRBJ2-1; TRBD2 aligns across 8 bases. V gave up 2 bases and J gave up 4 bases; unmatched junction bases: 10. The germline V gene encodes CDR1 DFQATT and CDR2 SNEGSKA (reference sequence). The length of the CDR3 is 16 residues.